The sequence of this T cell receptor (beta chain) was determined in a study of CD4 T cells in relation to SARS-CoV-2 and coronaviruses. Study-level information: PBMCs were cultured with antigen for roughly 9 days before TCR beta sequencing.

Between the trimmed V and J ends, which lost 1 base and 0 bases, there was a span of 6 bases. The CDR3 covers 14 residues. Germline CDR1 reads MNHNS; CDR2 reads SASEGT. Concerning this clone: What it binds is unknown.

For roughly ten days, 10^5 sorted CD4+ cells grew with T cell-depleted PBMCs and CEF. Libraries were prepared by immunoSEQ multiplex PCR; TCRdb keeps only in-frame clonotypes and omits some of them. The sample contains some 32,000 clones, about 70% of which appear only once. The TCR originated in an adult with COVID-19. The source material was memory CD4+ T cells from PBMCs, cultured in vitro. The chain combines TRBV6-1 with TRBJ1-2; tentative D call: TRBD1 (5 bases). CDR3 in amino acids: CASSEEGPNYGYTF. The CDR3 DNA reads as TGTGCCAGCAGTGAAGAGGGGCCTAACTATGGCTACACCTTC.